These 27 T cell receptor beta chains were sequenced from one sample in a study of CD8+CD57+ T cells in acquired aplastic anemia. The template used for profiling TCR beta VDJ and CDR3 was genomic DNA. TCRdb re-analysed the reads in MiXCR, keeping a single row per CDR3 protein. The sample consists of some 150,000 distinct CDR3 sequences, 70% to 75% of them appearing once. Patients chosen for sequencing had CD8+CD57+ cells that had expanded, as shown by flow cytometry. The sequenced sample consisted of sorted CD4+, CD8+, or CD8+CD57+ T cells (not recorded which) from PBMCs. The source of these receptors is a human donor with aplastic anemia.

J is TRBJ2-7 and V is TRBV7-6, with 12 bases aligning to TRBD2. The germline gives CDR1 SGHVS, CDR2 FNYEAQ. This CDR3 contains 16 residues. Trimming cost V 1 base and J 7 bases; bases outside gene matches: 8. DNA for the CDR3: TGTGCCAGCAGCTTAGAGCTAGCGGGAGGGCCGGATGAGCAGTACTTC. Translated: CASSLELAGGPDEQYF.

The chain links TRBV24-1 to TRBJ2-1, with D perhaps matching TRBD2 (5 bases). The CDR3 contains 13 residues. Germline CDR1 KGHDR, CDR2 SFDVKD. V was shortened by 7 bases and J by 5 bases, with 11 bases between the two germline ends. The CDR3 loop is CATSRRVNNEQFF. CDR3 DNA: TGTGCCACCAGCCGGCGGGTTAACAATGAGCAGTTCTTC.

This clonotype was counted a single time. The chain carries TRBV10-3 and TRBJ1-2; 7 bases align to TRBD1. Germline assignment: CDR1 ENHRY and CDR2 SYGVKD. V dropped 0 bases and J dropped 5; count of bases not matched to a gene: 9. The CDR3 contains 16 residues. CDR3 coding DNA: TGTGCCATCAGTGAGTCGGGTCAGGGGGTGTCTTATGGCTACACCTTC. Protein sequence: CAISESGQGVSYGYTF.

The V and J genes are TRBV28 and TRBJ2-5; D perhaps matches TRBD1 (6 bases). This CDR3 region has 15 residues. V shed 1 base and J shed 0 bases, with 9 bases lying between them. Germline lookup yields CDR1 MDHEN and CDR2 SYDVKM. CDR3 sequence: CASSLLRQDQETQYF. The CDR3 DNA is TGTGCCAGCAGTTTATTGAGACAGGACCAAGAGACCCAGTACTTC.

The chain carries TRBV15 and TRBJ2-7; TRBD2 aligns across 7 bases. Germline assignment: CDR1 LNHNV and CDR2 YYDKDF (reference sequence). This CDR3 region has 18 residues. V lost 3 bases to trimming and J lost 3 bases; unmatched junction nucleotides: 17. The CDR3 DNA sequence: TGTGCCACCAGCAGCACCTGGGGGGGTAATAGCTCCTACTACGAGCAGTACTTC. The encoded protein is CATSSTWGGNSSYYEQYF.

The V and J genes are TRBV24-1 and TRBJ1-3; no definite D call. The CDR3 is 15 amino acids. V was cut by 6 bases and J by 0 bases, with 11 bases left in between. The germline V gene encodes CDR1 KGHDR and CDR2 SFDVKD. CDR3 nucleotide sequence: TGTGCCACCAGTTTATTCGCCGCCTCTGGAAACACCATATATTTT. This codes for CATSLFAASGNTIYF.

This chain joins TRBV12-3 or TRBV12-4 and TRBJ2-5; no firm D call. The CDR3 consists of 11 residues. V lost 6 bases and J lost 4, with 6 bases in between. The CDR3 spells CASSMIETQYF. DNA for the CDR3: TGTGCCAGCAGCATGATAGAGACCCAGTACTTC.

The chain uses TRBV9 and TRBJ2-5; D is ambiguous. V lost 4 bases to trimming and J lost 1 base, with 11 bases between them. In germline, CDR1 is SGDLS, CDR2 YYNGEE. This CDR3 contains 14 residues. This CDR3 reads CASSQDPGQETQYF. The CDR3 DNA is TGTGCCAGCAGCCAAGATCCCGGCCAAGAGACCCAGTACTTC.

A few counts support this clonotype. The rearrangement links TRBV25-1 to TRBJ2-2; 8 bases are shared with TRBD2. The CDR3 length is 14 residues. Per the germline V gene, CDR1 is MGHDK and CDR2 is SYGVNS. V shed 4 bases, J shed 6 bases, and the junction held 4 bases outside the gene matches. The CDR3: CASSAAGASGELFF. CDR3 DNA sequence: TGTGCCAGCAGTGCAGCGGGAGCCTCCGGGGAGCTGTTTTTT.

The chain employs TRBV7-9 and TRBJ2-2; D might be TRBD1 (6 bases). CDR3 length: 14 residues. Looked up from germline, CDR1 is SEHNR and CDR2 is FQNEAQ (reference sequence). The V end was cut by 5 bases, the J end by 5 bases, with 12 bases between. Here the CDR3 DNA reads TGTGCCAGCAGCGCCAGAGGACAGACCGGGGAGCTGTTTTTT. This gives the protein CASSARGQTGELFF. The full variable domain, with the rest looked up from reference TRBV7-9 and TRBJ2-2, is DTGVSQNPRHKITKRGQNVTFRCDPISEHNRLYWYRQTLGQGPEFLTYFQNEAQLEKSRLLSDRFSAERPKGSFSTLEIQRTEQGDSAMYLCASSARGQTGELFFGEGSRLTVL.

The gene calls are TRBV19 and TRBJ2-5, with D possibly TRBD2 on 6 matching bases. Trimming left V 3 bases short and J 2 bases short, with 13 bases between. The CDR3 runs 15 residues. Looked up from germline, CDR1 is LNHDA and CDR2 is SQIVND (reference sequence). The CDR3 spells CASSILGGTQETQYF. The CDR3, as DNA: TGTGCCAGTAGTATTTTGGGGGGAACTCAAGAGACCCAGTACTTC.

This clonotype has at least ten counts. The CDR3 here is CASSKDNGLTIYF. The CDR3 region has the DNA TGTGCCAGCAGCAAGGACAACGGGCTAACCATATATTTT. V usage is TRBV12-3 or TRBV12-4 and J usage is TRBJ1-3; the D gene is possibly TRBD1 (5 bases). This CDR3 has 13 residues. V was clipped by 6 bases and J by 10 bases, with 16 bases between them.

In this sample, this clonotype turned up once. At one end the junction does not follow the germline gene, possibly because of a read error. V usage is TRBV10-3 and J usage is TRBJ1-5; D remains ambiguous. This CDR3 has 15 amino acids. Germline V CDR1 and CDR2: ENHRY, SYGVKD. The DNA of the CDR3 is TGTTCCATCAGTGACCAAAATGGAAGAAATCAGCCCCAGCATTTT. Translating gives CSISDQNGRNQPQHF.

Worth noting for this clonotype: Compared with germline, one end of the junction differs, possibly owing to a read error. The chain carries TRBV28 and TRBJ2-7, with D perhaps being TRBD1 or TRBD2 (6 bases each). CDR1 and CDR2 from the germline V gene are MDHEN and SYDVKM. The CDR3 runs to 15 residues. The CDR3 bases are TGTGCCAGCAGTCAACGGGGGCGCCTCTCCTACGGGCAGTACTTC. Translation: CASSQRGRLSYGQYF.

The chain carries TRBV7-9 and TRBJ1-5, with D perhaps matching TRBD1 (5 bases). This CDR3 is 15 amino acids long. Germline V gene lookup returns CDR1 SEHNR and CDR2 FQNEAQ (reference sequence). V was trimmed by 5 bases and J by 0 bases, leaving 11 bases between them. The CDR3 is CASSADTYSNQPQHF. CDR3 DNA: TGTGCCAGCAGCGCGGACACGTATAGCAATCAGCCCCAGCATTTT.

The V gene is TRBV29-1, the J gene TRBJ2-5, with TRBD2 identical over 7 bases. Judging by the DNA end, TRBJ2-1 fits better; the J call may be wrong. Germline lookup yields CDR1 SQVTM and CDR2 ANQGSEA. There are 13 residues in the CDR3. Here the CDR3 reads CSVEGEGYNEQFF. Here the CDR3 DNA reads TGCAGCGTTGAGGGGGAGGGTTACAATGAGCAGTTCTTC.

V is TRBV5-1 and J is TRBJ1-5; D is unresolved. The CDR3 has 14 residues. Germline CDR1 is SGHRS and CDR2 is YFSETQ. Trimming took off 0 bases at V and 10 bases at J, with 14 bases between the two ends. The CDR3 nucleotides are TGCGCCAGCAGCTTGGGAGGGTCGCCCCTCCCCCAGCATTTT. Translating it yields CASSLGGSPLPQHF.

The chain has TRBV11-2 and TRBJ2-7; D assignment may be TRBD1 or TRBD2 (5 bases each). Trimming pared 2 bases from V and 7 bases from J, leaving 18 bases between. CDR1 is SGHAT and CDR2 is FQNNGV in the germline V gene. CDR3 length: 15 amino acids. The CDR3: CASSLRPGTASEQYF. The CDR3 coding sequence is TGTGCCAGCAGCTTACGGCCCGGGACCGCGAGTGAGCAGTACTTC.

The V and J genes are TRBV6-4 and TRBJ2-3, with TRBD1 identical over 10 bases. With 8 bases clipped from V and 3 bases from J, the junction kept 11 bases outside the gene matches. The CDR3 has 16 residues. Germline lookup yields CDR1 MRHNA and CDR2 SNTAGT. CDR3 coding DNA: TGTGCCAGCGCAAAGAAAGGGGACAGGGGAACAGATACGCAGTATTTT. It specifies CASAKKGDRGTDTQYF.

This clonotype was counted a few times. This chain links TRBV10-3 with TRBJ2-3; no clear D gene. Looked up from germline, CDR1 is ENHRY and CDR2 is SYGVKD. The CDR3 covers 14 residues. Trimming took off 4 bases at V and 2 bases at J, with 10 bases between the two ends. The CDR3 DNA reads TGTGCCATCAGTGGGAAAGAAGTCACAGATACGCAGTATTTT. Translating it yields CAISGKEVTDTQYF.

CDR3 protein: CSVEVGTMNTEAFF. The CDR3 DNA reads TGCAGCGTTGAGGTTGGGACGATGAACACTGAAGCTTTCTTT. The chain has TRBV29-1 and TRBJ1-1, with a weak D call TRBD1 (5 bases). This CDR3 region has 14 residues. Trimming cost V 3 bases and J 0 bases, with 11 bases left between them. CDR1 and CDR2 (germline): SQVTM, ANQGSEA.

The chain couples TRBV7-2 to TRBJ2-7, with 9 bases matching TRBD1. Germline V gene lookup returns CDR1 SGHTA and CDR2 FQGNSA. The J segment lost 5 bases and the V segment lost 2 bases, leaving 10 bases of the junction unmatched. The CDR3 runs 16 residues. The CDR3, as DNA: TGTGCCAGCAGCTTATCCTCGGGACAGGGCAGGAACGAGCAGTACTTC. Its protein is CASSLSSGQGRNEQYF.

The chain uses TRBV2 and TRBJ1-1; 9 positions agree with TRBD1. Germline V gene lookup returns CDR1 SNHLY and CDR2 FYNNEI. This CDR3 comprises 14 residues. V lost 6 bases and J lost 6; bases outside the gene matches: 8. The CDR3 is CASRQNRGLAEAFF. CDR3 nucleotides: TGTGCCAGCAGACAAAACAGGGGGCTGGCTGAAGCTTTCTTT.

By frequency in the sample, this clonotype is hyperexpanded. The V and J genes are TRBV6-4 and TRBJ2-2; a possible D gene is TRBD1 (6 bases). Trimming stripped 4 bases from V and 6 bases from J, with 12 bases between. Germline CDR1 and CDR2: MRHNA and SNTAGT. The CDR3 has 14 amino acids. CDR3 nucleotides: TGTGCCAGCAGTGGGGCAGGGGAAGCCGGGGAGCTGTTTTTT. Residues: CASSGAGEAGELFF.

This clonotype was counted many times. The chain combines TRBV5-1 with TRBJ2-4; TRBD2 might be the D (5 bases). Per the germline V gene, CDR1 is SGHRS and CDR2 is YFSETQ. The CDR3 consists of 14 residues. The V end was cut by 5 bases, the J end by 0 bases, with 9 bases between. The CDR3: CASRGGIAKNIQYF. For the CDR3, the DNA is TGCGCCAGCAGAGGAGGAATAGCCAAAAACATTCAGTACTTC.

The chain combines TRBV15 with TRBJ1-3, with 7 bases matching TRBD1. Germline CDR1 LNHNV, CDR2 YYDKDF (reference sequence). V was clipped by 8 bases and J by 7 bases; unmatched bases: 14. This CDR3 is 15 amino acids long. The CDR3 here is CATAKVQTGTNTIYF. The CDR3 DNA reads TGTGCCACCGCAAAAGTTCAGACAGGGACGAACACCATATATTTT.

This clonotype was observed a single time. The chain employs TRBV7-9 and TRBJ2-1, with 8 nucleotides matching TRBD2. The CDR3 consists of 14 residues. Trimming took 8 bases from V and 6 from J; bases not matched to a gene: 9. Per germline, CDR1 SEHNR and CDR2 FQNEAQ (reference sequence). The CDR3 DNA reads TGTGCCAGCGCCCGGTTGAGCGGGAGCAATGAGCAGTTCTTC. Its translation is CASARLSGSNEQFF.